These 32 T cell receptor beta chains were all obtained from the same sample, sequenced in a study of CD8 T cells in ankylosing spondylitis. TCRdb used MiXCR to reprocess the 5' RACE reads, holding one entry per CDR3 protein. The data show 470,000 or so distinct CDR3 sequences, more than 25% seen once. Study results and caveats: Among TCR beta sequences, a motif of several highly homologous variants appeared characteristic of ankylosing spondylitis blood.

No antigen has been assigned to these receptors. Sequenced input: blood, either unsorted or a sorted T cell fraction (not recorded which). Receptor source: a male donor with ankylosing spondylitis.

J is TRBJ2-7 and V is TRBV15, with D possibly matching TRBD2 (6 bases). V lost 8 bases to trimming and J lost 3 bases, with 23 bases between them. Germline V lookup: CDR1 LNHNV, CDR2 YYDKDF (reference sequence). The CDR3 is 16 residues long. Written as DNA, the CDR3 is TGTGCCACCCGCTCCACGCACGGGAGCGCTAGCTACGAGCAGTACGTC. It codes for CATRSTHGSASYEQYV.

In this sample, this clonotype turned up a few times. V usage is TRBV7-9 and J usage is TRBJ2-5; D is possibly TRBD2 (6 bases). CDR1 is SEHNR and CDR2 is FQNEAQ in the germline V gene (reference sequence). Trimming took 3 bases from V and 1 from J, leaving 9 bases between them. This CDR3 comprises 14 residues. The CDR3 spells CASSFWGVQETQYF. CDR3 bases: TGTGCCAGCAGCTTTTGGGGGGTCCAAGAGACCCAGTACTTC. Looking up the rest from reference TRBV7-9 and TRBJ2-5 gives the full variable domain: DTGVSQNPRHKITKRGQNVTFRCDPISEHNRLYWYRQTLGQGPEFLTYFQNEAQLEKSRLLSDRFSAERPKGSFSTLEIQRTEQGDSAMYLCASSFWGVQETQYFGPGTRLLVL.

This clonotype has more than one count but fewer than ten. The CDR3 spells CASGKPDRGLYGYTF. CDR3 nucleotides: TGTGCCAGCGGAAAGCCGGACAGGGGGCTCTATGGCTACACCTTC. The chain joins TRBV27 to TRBJ1-2; 11 positions match TRBD1. The junction had 9 bases not matched to a gene; V was cut back by 8 bases and J by 4 bases. The germline V gene has CDR1 MNHEY and CDR2 SMNVEV (reference sequence). This CDR3 spans 15 amino acids.

The rearrangement links TRBV20-1 to TRBJ2-7, with D possibly being TRBD2 (5 bases). Trimming left V 6 bases short and J 3 bases short, with 15 bases between. The CDR3 spans 13 residues. Germline-derived CDR1 and CDR2 are DFQATT and SNEGSKA (reference sequence). CDR3 bases: TGCAGTGCACTGCGGGCAGACATCTACGAGCAGTACGTC. Translating it yields CSALRADIYEQYV.

In this sample, this clonotype turned up a few times. This chain connects TRBV14 to TRBJ1-2, with D perhaps matching TRBD1 (5 bases). V was shortened by 1 base and J by 4 bases, with 19 bases between the two germline ends. Germline-derived CDR1 and CDR2 are SGHDN and FVKESK. CDR3 length: 17 amino acids. The CDR3 DNA reads TGTGCCAGCAGCCAAGTCCGACAGAACCCAGGAGGCTATGGCTACACCTTC. It encodes CASSQVRQNPGGYGYTF. The full variable domain, completed using reference TRBV14 and TRBJ1-2, is EAGVTQFPSHSVIEKGQTVTLRCDPISGHDNLYWYRRVMGKEIKFLLHFVKESKQDESGMPNNRFLAERTGGTYSTLKVQPAELEDSGVYFCASSQVRQNPGGYGYTFGSGTRLTVV.

V gene TRBV12-3 or TRBV12-4 combines with J gene TRBJ2-3; 9 nucleotides align to TRBD2. The trim removed 6 bases at V and 5 bases at J, leaving 6 bases unmatched. This CDR3 has 14 amino acids. This CDR3 reads CASSWTSVEDTQYF. In DNA form, the CDR3 reads TGTGCCAGCAGCTGGACTAGCGTTGAAGATACGCAGTATTTT.

This rearrangement joins TRBV2 to TRBJ2-5; perhaps TRBD2 as D (6 bases). The CDR3 runs to 11 residues. CDR1 and CDR2 from the germline V gene are SNHLY and FYNNEI. The ends were cut back, 7 bases at V and 7 bases at J, with 10 bases in the middle. Here the CDR3 DNA reads TGTGCCAGCACTAGCGAGGGGACCCAGTACTTC. Its protein product is CASTSEGTQYF.

This chain uses TRBV20-1 with TRBJ1-3; no clear D gene. The CDR3 length is 15 residues. Trimming took 2 bases from V and 0 from J, leaving 11 bases between them. CDR1 and CDR2 (germline): DFQATT, SNEGSKA (reference sequence). This chain's CDR3 is CSARLNGDSGNTIYF. The CDR3, as DNA: TGCAGTGCTAGACTAAACGGGGACTCTGGAAACACCATATATTTT.

The rearrangement uses TRBV11-1 and TRBJ1-1; TRBD1 matches 9 bases. V was clipped by 1 base and J by 4 bases; unmatched bases: 19. Looked up from germline, CDR1 is SGHAT and CDR2 is FQDESV (reference sequence). The CDR3 runs 20 residues. This CDR3 reads CASSLDLIQTGGLRSTEAFF. The CDR3 region has the DNA TGTGCCAGCAGCTTAGACCTGATTCAGACAGGGGGTCTTCGGAGCACTGAAGCTTTCTTT.

By proportion, this clonotype is medium-sized. An end of the junction does not agree with germline; a read error may underlie this. This sequence joins TRBV5-1 and TRBJ2-3, with 11 bases that match TRBD2. The CDR3 has 15 amino acids. From germline, CDR1 is SGHRS and CDR2 YFSETQ. The chain's CDR3 is CASSLAGGGTDTQYF. For the CDR3, the DNA is TGTGCCAGCAGCTTAGCGGGAGGGGGCACAGATACGCAGTATTTT.

V and J are TRBV7-2 and TRBJ1-1; no definite D call. V was pared by 2 bases and J by 3 bases, with 19 bases between. The CDR3 contains 17 residues. Germline assignment: CDR1 SGHTA and CDR2 FQGNSA. CDR3 bases: TGTGCCAGCAGCTTATTTTCGGTTATGGGCTCTTACACTGAAGCTTTCTTT. Its translation is CASSLFSVMGSYTEAFF.

The chain uses TRBV19 and TRBJ2-6; D unclear. V was cut by 5 bases and J by 0 bases, with 11 bases left in between. Germline V CDR1 and CDR2: LNHDA, SQIVND (reference sequence). The CDR3 has 16 amino acids. The CDR3 sequence is CASSRRPLSGANVLTF. DNA for the CDR3: TGTGCCAGTAGTCGTCGGCCCCTCTCTGGGGCCAACGTCCTGACTTTC.

This clonotype was seen only a few times. The chain recombines TRBV29-1 with TRBJ1-1, with D tentatively TRBD1 (6 bases). Germline CDR1 is SQVTM and CDR2 is ANQGSEA. V shed 4 bases and J shed 5 bases, with 17 bases lying between them. The CDR3 runs 14 residues. DNA for the CDR3: TGCAGCGTTGGAAATTTAGGGGGGAGTACTGAAGCTTTCTTT. This encodes CSVGNLGGSTEAFF.

The chain joins TRBV20-1 to TRBJ2-1, with TRBD2 matching over 9 bases. V lost 6 bases and J lost 0; bases outside the gene matches: 3. Germline lookup yields CDR1 DFQATT and CDR2 SNEGSKA (reference sequence). CDR3 size: 14 residues. The CDR3 sequence: CSAIAGDSYNEQFF. The CDR3 nucleotides read TGCAGTGCCATAGCGGGGGACTCCTACAATGAGCAGTTCTTC.

This clonotype has more than one count but fewer than ten. The rearrangement uses TRBV20-1 and TRBJ2-2; TRBD1 aligns across 10 bases. Germline values: CDR1 DFQATT, CDR2 SNEGSKA (reference sequence). The CDR3 covers 17 residues. V was clipped by 3 bases and J by 6 bases; unmatched bases: 13. The CDR3 spells CSARTGGAGVGAGELFF. The CDR3 DNA sequence: TGCAGTGCTAGGACAGGGGGCGCGGGAGTCGGTGCCGGGGAGCTGTTTTTT.

The V gene is TRBV14, the J gene TRBJ1-2; no definite D call. V lost 0 bases to trimming and J lost 8 bases, with 13 bases between them. Per germline, CDR1 SGHDN and CDR2 FVKESK. The length of the CDR3 is 14 residues. The CDR3 loop is CASSQDLDGRGYTF. The CDR3 nucleotides read TGTGCCAGCAGCCAAGATCTGGACGGGCGCGGCTACACCTTC.

The CDR3 DNA reads TGCGCCAGCAGCCCGATCCCGGGCGGGGATGAGCAGTTCTTC. Its translation: CASSPIPGGDEQFF. The genes are TRBV5-1 and TRBJ2-1; perhaps TRBD2 as D (6 bases). V lost 4 bases and J lost 8, with 16 bases in between. CDR1 and CDR2 from the germline V gene are SGHRS and YFSETQ. This CDR3 has 14 residues.

The gene calls are TRBV28 and TRBJ1-6; D unclear. Trimming took 7 bases from V and 10 from J, leaving 14 bases between them. The CDR3 runs 13 residues. CDR1 is MDHEN, CDR2 SYDVKM, per germline. CDR3 DNA sequence: TGTGCCAGCACTCTGACGGCTAGCTCACCCCTCCACTTT. As protein: CASTLTASSPLHF. The entire variable domain, with the rest obtained from reference TRBV28 and TRBJ1-6, is as follows: DVKVTQSSRYLVKRTGEKVFLECVQDMDHENMFWYRQDPGLGLRLIYFSYDVKMKEKGDIPEGYSVSREKKERFSLILESASTNQTSMYLCASTLTASSPLHFGNGTRLTVT.

This clonotype appeared once. V usage is TRBV6-6 and J usage is TRBJ2-6; TRBD1 is a possible D gene (5 bases). Germline V gene sequence: CDR1 MNHNY, CDR2 SVGAGI (reference sequence). With 7 bases removed from V and 2 bases from J, the gap between germline ends came to 6 bases. The CDR3 contains 13 residues. This CDR3 reads CASKGPGANVLTF. The CDR3 DNA sequence: TGTGCCAGCAAGGGGCCTGGGGCCAACGTCCTGACTTTC.

V usage is TRBV20-1 and J usage is TRBJ1-5, with 7 bases identical to TRBD1. CDR3 length: 13 amino acids. Trimming cost V 5 bases and J 6 bases; bases outside gene matches: 7. CDR1 is DFQATT and CDR2 is SNEGSKA in the germline V gene (reference sequence). This CDR3 is CSAQGGDGQPQHF. CDR3 nucleotide sequence: TGCAGTGCTCAGGGGGGGGATGGTCAGCCCCAGCATTTT.

Only a few counts were recorded for this clonotype. The genes are TRBV29-1 and TRBJ2-1, with D perhaps TRBD2 (6 bases). Deletions cut 8 bases from V and 1 base from J, with 15 bases between. CDR3 length: 14 residues. In germline, CDR1 is SQVTM, CDR2 ANQGSEA. DNA of the CDR3: TGCAGCAAATCGGGTGGGAGGTCCTACAATGAGCAGTTCTTC. As protein: CSKSGGRSYNEQFF.

The chain joins TRBV20-1 to TRBJ2-3; D uncertain. Trimming stripped 0 bases from V and 5 bases from J, with 9 bases between. The CDR3 is made up of 13 amino acids. Germline assignment: CDR1 DFQATT and CDR2 SNEGSKA (reference sequence). The CDR3 DNA is TGCAGTGCTAGAGACCCCGAAAAAGATACGCAGTATTTT. Protein sequence: CSARDPEKDTQYF.

The CDR3: CASSLGSGAFRLDRTLNTQYF. The CDR3 DNA reads TGTGCCAGCAGCTTAGGATCAGGGGCGTTTCGACTAGATAGGACCCTTAATACGCAGTATTTT. V and J are TRBV7-6 and TRBJ2-3; either TRBD1 or TRBD2 may fit D (6 bases each). This CDR3 comprises 21 residues. Germline assignment: CDR1 SGHVS and CDR2 FNYEAQ. Between the trimmed V and J ends, which lost 1 base and 7 bases, there was a span of 33 bases.

The chain is built from TRBV28 and TRBJ2-5; TRBD2 matches at 8 bases. J gave up 6 bases and V 6 bases, and 6 bases lay outside the gene matches. Germline V gene lookup returns CDR1 MDHEN and CDR2 SYDVKM. The CDR3 consists of 13 residues. The chain's CDR3 is CASRAGATKTQYF. Written as DNA, the CDR3 is TGTGCCAGCAGAGCGGGAGCGACGAAGACCCAGTACTTC.

The chain couples TRBV7-8 to TRBJ2-6; D gene unclear. CDR1 is SGHVS and CDR2 is FQNEAQ in the germline V gene. The V gene lost 10 bases and the J gene lost 3 bases, with 25 bases spanning the gap. This CDR3 spans 18 amino acids. This chain's CDR3 is CAIYRAGLGTNGANVLTF. In nucleotides, the CDR3 is TGTGCCATCTATAGGGCAGGCCTGGGCACGAATGGGGCCAACGTCCTGACTTTC.

V gene TRBV7-7 combines with J gene TRBJ2-5; TRBD2 agrees at 12 bases. The CDR3 totals 18 residues. Germline CDR1 is SSHAT and CDR2 is FNYEAQ (reference sequence). Unmatched junction bases numbered 11, after V lost 5 bases and J lost 1 base. The CDR3 DNA reads TGTGCCAGCAGCCGTGGTAGGCTAGCGGGAGGGCCCCAAGAGACCCAGTACTTC. Translation: CASSRGRLAGGPQETQYF. The entire variable domain, with the rest obtained from reference TRBV7-7 and TRBJ2-5, is as follows: GAGVSQSPRYKVTKRGQDVTLRCDPISSHATLYWYQQALGQGPEFLTYFNYEAQPDKSGLPSDRFSAERPEGSISTLTIQRTEQRDSAMYRCASSRGRLAGGPQETQYFGPGTRLLVL.

The chain is built from TRBV7-8 and TRBJ2-7; D perhaps matches TRBD1 (6 bases). This CDR3 is 18 amino acids long. Germline V gene sequence: CDR1 SGHVS, CDR2 FQNEAQ. V dropped 2 bases and J dropped 1 base, with 21 bases sitting between them. In DNA form, the CDR3 reads TGTGCCAGCAGCTTACCGCGGAGATTAGGCAGGGGATCCTACGAGCAGTACTTC. It encodes CASSLPRRLGRGSYEQYF.

V usage is TRBV5-1 and J usage is TRBJ2-7; 10 nucleotides match TRBD1. With V trimmed by 4 bases and J by 6 bases, 7 bases remained unmatched. The CDR3 has 14 amino acids. Germline V gene data show CDR1 as SGHRS and CDR2 as YFSETQ. CDR3 residues: CASSPGTGEGEQYV. For the CDR3, the DNA is TGCGCCAGCAGCCCTGGGACAGGGGAAGGCGAGCAGTACGTC.

The chain employs TRBV19 and TRBJ1-2, with 8 bases that match TRBD1. Germline trimming cut 5 bases from V and 4 bases from J; bases unmatched to any gene: 15. The CDR3 runs to 17 residues. Germline V CDR1 and CDR2: LNHDA, SQIVND (reference sequence). CDR3 DNA: TGTGCCAGTAGTTTCGCCGGGACAGGCGCATTGGTCTATGGCTACACCTTC. Encoded protein: CASSFAGTGALVYGYTF.

This clonotype turned up a few times. The J gene is TRBJ2-1, the V gene TRBV18, with 10 bases fitting TRBD2. Unmatched junction bases numbered 11, after V lost 2 bases and J lost 7 bases. This CDR3 comprises 17 residues. In germline, CDR1 is KGHSH, CDR2 LQKENI. For the CDR3, the DNA is TGTGCCAGCTCACCAACTGCTAGCGGGAGACGGGATAATGAGCAGTTCTTC. Translating it yields CASSPTASGRRDNEQFF.

The chain carries TRBV7-9 and TRBJ1-2; 7 bases map to TRBD1. There are 14 residues in the CDR3. The germline V gene has CDR1 SEHNR and CDR2 FQNEAQ (reference sequence). The V gene end was trimmed by 6 bases and the J gene end by 5 bases; junction bases not matched to a gene: 9. The DNA of the CDR3 is TGTGCCAGCAGACCCACCGACAGGGATTATGGCTACACCTTC. Translating gives CASRPTDRDYGYTF.

This clonotype was picked up a small number of times. The rearrangement uses TRBV9 and TRBJ1-5, with unresolved D. Trimming pared 0 bases from V and 9 bases from J, leaving 10 bases between. In germline, CDR1 is SGDLS, CDR2 YYNGEE. The CDR3 is 13 residues long. CDR3 residues: CASSVGIEGPQHF. CDR3 nucleotide sequence: TGTGCCAGCAGCGTAGGGATAGAAGGGCCCCAGCATTTT.